The rows below give T cell receptor beta chains drawn from one sample of a study of blood T cell repertoires in COVID-19. Clones were read by immunoSEQ multiplex PCR, and TCRdb kept only the in-frame ones, dropping some. The table has approximately 120,000 clones, roughly 80% seen once. The sequenced material came from peripheral blood. The receptors derive from a woman aged 60-75 years with acute or convalescent COVID-19. CDR3s leave out the opening cysteine and the closing phenylalanine or tryptophan. Each record gives: V gene, J gene, CDR3 length, clone size, CDR3 protein. Not every row has a clone size; where given, it reads once, few, many or a size class.

V: TRBV2; J: TRBJ1-1; length: 11; size: few; CDR3: ASSEGGYTEAF
V: TRBV28; J: TRBJ1-3; length: 14; size: .; CDR3: ASSLGTLSSGNTIY
V: TRBV29-1; J: TRBJ1-4; length: 11; size: .; CDR3: SVGQGREEKLF
V: TRBV7-9; J: TRBJ1-1; length: 11; size: .; CDR3: ASRPPGFTEAF
V: TRBV5-1; J: TRBJ2-3; length: 14; size: .; CDR3: ASSLVANRFLDTQY
V: TRBV12-3/TRBV12-4; J: TRBJ2-1; length: 11; size: .; CDR3: ASSAGQGNEQF
V: TRBV10-3; J: TRBJ2-1; length: 12; size: .; CDR3: AISPQGLLDEQF
V: TRBV30; J: TRBJ1-2; length: 12; size: .; CDR3: ASTQGRESRGYT
V: TRBV27; J: TRBJ1-4; length: 11; size: few; CDR3: ASSLISNEKLF
V: TRBV5-1; J: TRBJ1-6; length: 13; size: .; CDR3: ASSPEGREGSPLH
V: TRBV5-6; J: TRBJ2-7; length: 12; size: once; CDR3: ASSLRGLAPEQY
V: TRBV3-1/TRBV3-2; J: TRBJ2-2; length: 12; size: few; CDR3: ASHNAGDTGELF
V: TRBV7-9; J: TRBJ1-2; length: 12; size: .; CDR3: ASSQDRGLGGYT
V: TRBV3-1/TRBV3-2; J: TRBJ1-2; length: 11; size: .; CDR3: ASSQGGVYGYT
V: TRBV2; J: TRBJ2-3; length: 13; size: .; CDR3: AKGSGLDVVEAQY
V: TRBV12-3/TRBV12-4; J: TRBJ2-3; length: 10; size: .; CDR3: ASNSITDTQY
V: TRBV28; J: TRBJ1-2; length: 14; size: .; CDR3: ASSQTASGRGYGYT
V: TRBV7-9; J: TRBJ2-5; length: 12; size: .; CDR3: ASSTSTGIETQY
V: TRBV20-1; J: TRBJ2-7; length: 12; size: .; CDR3: SASLGTVTYEQY
V: TRBV3-1/TRBV3-2; J: TRBJ1-3; length: 13; size: .; CDR3: ASSLTDRGTNTIY
V: TRBV6-5; J: TRBJ2-7; length: 11; size: .; CDR3: ARAGTLSYEQY
V: TRBV30; J: TRBJ2-1; length: 13; size: .; CDR3: AWSVPLAFRNEQF
V: TRBV7-2; J: TRBJ2-7; length: 13; size: .; CDR3: ASSSYKGGAYEQY
V: TRBV27; J: TRBJ1-4; length: 13; size: .; CDR3: ASSLFAGPNEKLF
V: TRBV5-4; J: TRBJ2-1; length: 14; size: .; CDR3: ASSLEPSGEYNEQF
V: TRBV11-2; J: TRBJ1-1; length: 10; size: .; CDR3: ASSLDRTEAF
V: TRBV7-6; J: TRBJ2-1; length: 14; size: .; CDR3: ASTPRAGELVNEQF
V: TRBV10-2; J: TRBJ2-1; length: 12; size: .; CDR3: ASSRLKEDNEQF
V: TRBV19; J: TRBJ2-1; length: 12; size: .; CDR3: ASSIGSSYNEQF
V: TRBV6-5; J: TRBJ2-5; length: 12; size: .; CDR3: ASSPSQGLGTQY
V: TRBV20-1; J: TRBJ2-5; length: 14; size: .; CDR3: SASGVSGKIQETQY
V: TRBV9; J: TRBJ2-1; length: 12; size: .; CDR3: ASSLRTSSNEQF
V: TRBV7-8; J: TRBJ2-4; length: 10; size: .; CDR3: ASSRSTSGQY
V: TRBV6-6; J: TRBJ1-5; length: 12; size: .; CDR3: ASSQPQGVQPQH
V: TRBV2; J: TRBJ1-1; length: 13; size: .; CDR3: ASSRRTGWDTEAF
V: TRBV3-1/TRBV3-2; J: TRBJ2-5; length: 12; size: .; CDR3: ASSQGRERAAQY
V: TRBV7-2; J: TRBJ2-7; length: 13; size: .; CDR3: ASSLTSGNTYEQY
V: TRBV5-1; J: TRBJ2-2; length: 12; size: .; CDR3: ASSTLGEAGELF
V: TRBV4-2; J: TRBJ1-1; length: 12; size: .; CDR3: ASSPGQRNTEAF
V: TRBV19; J: TRBJ2-7; length: 12; size: .; CDR3: ATAEGAGSYEQY
V: TRBV28; J: TRBJ1-2; length: 11; size: .; CDR3: ASSPGQGGGYT
V: TRBV27; J: TRBJ2-3; length: 14; size: .; CDR3: ASSFGGLAERDTQY
V: TRBV18; J: TRBJ2-7; length: 10; size: .; CDR3: ASSPNGYEQY